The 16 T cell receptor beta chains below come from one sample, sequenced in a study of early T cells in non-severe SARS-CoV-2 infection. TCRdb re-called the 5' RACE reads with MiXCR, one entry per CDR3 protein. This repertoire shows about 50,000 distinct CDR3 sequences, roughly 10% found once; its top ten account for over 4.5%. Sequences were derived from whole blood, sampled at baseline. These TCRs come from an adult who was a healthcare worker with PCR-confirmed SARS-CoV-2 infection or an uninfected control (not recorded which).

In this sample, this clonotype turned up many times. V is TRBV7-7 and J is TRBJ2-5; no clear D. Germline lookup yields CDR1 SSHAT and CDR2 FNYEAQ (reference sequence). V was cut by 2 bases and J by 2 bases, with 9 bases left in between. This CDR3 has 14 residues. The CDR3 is CASSLNPGQETQYF. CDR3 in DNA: TGTGCCAGCAGCTTAAACCCAGGACAAGAGACCCAGTACTTC.

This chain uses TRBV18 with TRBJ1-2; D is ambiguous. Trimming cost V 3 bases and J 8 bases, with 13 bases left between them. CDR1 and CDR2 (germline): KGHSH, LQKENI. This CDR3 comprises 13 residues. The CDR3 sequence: CASSPERAGGYTF. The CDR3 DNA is TGTGCCAGCTCACCGGAGCGGGCTGGCGGCTACACCTTC.

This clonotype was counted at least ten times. CDR3 sequence (DNA): TGTGCCAGCAGCCCGACAGGGGGAGGTCAGCCCCAGCATTTT. This sequence encodes CASSPTGGGQPQHF. The V call is TRBV7-9, the J call TRBJ1-5, with TRBD1 matching 9 bases. The CDR3 totals 14 residues. The germline gives CDR1 SEHNR, CDR2 FQNEAQ (reference sequence). V lost 5 bases, J lost 6 bases, and 5 bases stayed unmatched.

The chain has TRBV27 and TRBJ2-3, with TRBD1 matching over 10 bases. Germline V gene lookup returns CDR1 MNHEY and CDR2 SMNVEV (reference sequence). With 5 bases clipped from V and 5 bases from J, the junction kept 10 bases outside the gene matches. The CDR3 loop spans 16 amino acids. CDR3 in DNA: TGTGCCAGCAGTCGACCCTGGACAGGGGGTATAGATACGCAGTATTTT. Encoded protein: CASSRPWTGGIDTQYF.

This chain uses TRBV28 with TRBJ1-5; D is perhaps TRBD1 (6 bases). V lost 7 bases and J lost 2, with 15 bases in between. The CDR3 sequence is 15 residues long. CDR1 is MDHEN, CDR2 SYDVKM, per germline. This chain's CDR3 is CASIPRGWGNQPQHF. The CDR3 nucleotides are TGTGCCAGCATCCCCAGGGGATGGGGCAATCAGCCCCAGCATTTT.

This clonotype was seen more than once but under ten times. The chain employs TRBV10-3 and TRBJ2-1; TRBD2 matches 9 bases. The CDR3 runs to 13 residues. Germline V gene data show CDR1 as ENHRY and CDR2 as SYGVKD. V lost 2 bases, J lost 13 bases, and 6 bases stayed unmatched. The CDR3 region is CAISEEREASQFF. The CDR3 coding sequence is TGTGCCATCAGTGAGGAGCGGGAGGCCTCACAGTTCTTC.

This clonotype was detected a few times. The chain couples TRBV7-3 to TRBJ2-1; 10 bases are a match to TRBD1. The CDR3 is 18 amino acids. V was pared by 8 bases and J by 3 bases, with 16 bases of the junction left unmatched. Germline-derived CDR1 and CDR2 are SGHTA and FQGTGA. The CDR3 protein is CASSLLYVRDRGYNEQFF. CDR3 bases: TGTGCCAGCTCACTCCTTTACGTCCGGGACAGGGGCTACAATGAGCAGTTCTTC.

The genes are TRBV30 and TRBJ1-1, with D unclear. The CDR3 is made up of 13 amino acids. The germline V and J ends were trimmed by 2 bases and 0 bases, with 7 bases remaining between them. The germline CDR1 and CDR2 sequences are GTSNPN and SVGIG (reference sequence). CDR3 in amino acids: CAWSQNMNTEAFF. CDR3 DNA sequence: TGTGCCTGGAGTCAAAACATGAACACTGAAGCTTTCTTT.

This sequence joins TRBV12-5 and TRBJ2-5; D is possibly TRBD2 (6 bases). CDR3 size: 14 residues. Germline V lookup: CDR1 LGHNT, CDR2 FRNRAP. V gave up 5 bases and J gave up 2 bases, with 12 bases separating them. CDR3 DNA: TGTGCTAGTGGTGGAGGGGCAGGGCAAGAGACCCAGTACTTC. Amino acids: CASGGGAGQETQYF.

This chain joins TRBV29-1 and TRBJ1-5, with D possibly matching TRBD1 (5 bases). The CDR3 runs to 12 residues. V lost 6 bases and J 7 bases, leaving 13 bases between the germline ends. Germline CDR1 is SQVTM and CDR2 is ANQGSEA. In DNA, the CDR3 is TGCAGCGTAGAGACAGCGGGCCAGCCCCAGCATTTT. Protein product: CSVETAGQPQHF. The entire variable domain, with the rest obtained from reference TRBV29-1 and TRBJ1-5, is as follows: SAVISQKPSRDICQRGTSLTIQCQVDSQVTMMFWYRQQPGQSLTLIATANQGSEATYESGFVIDKFPISRPNLTFSTLTVSNMSPEDSSIYLCSVETAGQPQHFGDGTRLSIL.

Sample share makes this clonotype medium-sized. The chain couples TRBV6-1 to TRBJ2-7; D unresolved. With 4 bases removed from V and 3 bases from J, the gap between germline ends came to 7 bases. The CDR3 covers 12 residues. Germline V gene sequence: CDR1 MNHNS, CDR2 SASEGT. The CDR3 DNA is TGTGCCAGCAGTGGGGATTTCTACGAGCAGTACTTC. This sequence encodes CASSGDFYEQYF.

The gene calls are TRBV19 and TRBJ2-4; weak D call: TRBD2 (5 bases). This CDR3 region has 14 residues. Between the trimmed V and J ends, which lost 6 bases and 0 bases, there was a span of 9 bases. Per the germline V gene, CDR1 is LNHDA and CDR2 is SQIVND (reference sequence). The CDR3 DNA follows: TGTGCCAGTAGGGGAGACTTAGCCAAAAACATTCAGTACTTC. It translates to CASRGDLAKNIQYF.

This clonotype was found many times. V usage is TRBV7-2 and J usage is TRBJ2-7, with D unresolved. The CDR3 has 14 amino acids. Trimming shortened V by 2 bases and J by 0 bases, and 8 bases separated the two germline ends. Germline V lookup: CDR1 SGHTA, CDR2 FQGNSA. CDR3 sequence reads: CASSLMGGSYEQYF. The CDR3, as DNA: TGTGCCAGCAGCTTAATGGGCGGCTCCTACGAGCAGTACTTC.

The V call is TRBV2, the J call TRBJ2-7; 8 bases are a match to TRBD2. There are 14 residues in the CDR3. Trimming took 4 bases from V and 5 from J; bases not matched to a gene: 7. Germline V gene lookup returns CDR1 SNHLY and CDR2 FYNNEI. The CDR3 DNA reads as TGTGCCAGCAGTGTTCTTAGCGGGATCGACGAGCAGTACTTC. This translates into CASSVLSGIDEQYF.

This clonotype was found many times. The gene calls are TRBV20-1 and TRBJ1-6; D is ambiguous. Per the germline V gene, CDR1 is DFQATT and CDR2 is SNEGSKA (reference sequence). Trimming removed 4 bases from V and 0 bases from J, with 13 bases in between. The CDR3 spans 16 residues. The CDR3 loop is CSATKYQTSYNSPLHF. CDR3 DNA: TGCAGTGCTACAAAGTACCAGACCTCCTATAATTCACCCCTCCACTTT.

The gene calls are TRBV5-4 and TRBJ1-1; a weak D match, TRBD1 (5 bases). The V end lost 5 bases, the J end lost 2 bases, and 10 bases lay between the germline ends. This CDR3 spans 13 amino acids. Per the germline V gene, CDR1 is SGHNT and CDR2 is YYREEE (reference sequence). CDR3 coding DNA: TGTGCCAGCAGGCCTCAGGGTAACACTGAAGCTTTCTTT. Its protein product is CASRPQGNTEAFF.